Listed below are T cell receptor beta chains from one sample, sequenced in a study of cytomegalovirus exposure and HLA in healthy donors. Assay: immunoSEQ multiplex PCR; the TCRdb copy retains only in-frame clones and omits some. The table records about 130,000 clones, 89% of them present only once. What was sequenced was PBMCs. These receptors were taken from a woman aged 18-29 years in good health and CMV-seronegative. Each CDR3 is given with its conserved first and last residue. A D gene is named only where the DNA matches it firmly. Size tells how often a clone was seen (once, few, many) or the class of an expanded clone, and some rows leave it out.

size	J	V	length	D	DNA	CDR3
once	TRBJ1-6	TRBV6-6	14	-	TGTGCCAGCAGACCTAGGCCAGGGCGGTCACCCCTCCACTTT	CASRPRPGRSPLHF
once	TRBJ2-1	TRBV4-1	15	-	TGCGCCAGCAGCCAAGTTGGGCAGGGAGGCAATGAGCAGTTCTTC	CASSQVGQGGNEQFF
-	TRBJ1-2	TRBV9	14	TRBD1	TGTGCCAGCAGCGTGTCGGGACAGTATTATGGCTACACCTTC	CASSVSGQYYGYTF
-	TRBJ1-6	TRBV14	16	-	TGTGCCAGCAGCCCTCAGGGCGGGGTTGGGTATTCACCCCTCCACTTT	CASSPQGGVGYSPLHF
once	TRBJ2-7	TRBV10-3	15	TRBD1	TGTGCCATCCAGACACCCGGGACAGGGACCTACGAGCAGTACTTC	CAIQTPGTGTYEQYF
-	TRBJ2-5	TRBV19	15	TRBD1	TGTGCCAGTAGTATATGGGGACAGGGGGCCGAGACCCAGTACTTC	CASSIWGQGAETQYF
-	TRBJ2-3	TRBV11-3	15	TRBD1	TGTGCCAGCAGCAGATGGACAGGGAGCACAGATACGCAGTATTTT	CASSRWTGSTDTQYF
-	TRBJ2-7	TRBV4-1	15	-	TGCGCCAGCAGCCAGGAACAGTCTAGGGGTTACGAGCAGTACTTC	CASSQEQSRGYEQYF
-	TRBJ2-3	TRBV5-1	16	TRBD2	TGCGCCAGCAGCTTGCGGTCTAGCGGGGGGCGAGATACGCAGTATTTT	CASSLRSSGGRDTQYF
-	TRBJ1-5	TRBV10-2	14	TRBD1	TGCGCCAGCAGTGACGGGACAGGGTATCAGCCCCAGCATTTT	CASSDGTGYQPQHF
-	TRBJ2-1	TRBV6-5	14	TRBD2	TGTGCCAGCAGTGGGGACACTAGCGGGGGGGCCGTACTCTTC	CASSGDTSGGAVLF
-	TRBJ2-3	TRBV29-1	16	TRBD2	TGCAGCGTTGAATGGGGCTCCGGGCGGGGGGACCTCTACATCTATTTT	CSVEWGSGRGDLYIYF
-	TRBJ1-2	TRBV4-1	17	-	TGCGCCAGCAGCCAAGGTCGGAGGACGTCTGATAACTATGGCTACACCTTC	CASSQGRRTSDNYGYTF
-	TRBJ2-3	TRBV6-5	15	-	TGTGCCAGCAGTCCCTACAGGGCCAACACAGATACGCAGTATTTT	CASSPYRANTDTQYF
-	TRBJ2-7	TRBV5-6	14	TRBD1	TGTGCCAGCAGCTTAGGGACAGGGTCCAACGAGCAGTACTTC	CASSLGTGSNEQYF
-	TRBJ2-7	TRBV4-1	15	-	TGCGCCAGCAGCCAAGTTCAAGGGGGCTCCTACGAGCAGTACTTC	CASSQVQGGSYEQYF
-	TRBJ2-3	TRBV4-1	16	TRBD2	TGCGCCAGCAGCCCAGGGACTAGCGGGGGGGCAGATACGCAGTATTTT	CASSPGTSGGADTQYF
-	TRBJ1-4	TRBV2	11	TRBD1	TGTGCCAGCGGGGACAGGGAAAAACTGTTTTTT	CASGDREKLFF
-	TRBJ2-2	TRBV6-6	15	TRBD2	TGTGCCAGCAGTAGAGCGGGGGGGCCGTCCGGGGAGCTGTTTTTT	CASSRAGGPSGELFF
few	TRBJ2-7	TRBV7-8	14	-	TGTGCCAGCAGCTTCCAGGACACCGCCTACGAGCAGTACTTC	CASSFQDTAYEQYF
-	TRBJ2-1	TRBV6-5	15	TRBD1	TGTGCCAGCAGGGGCCGGGACAGGGCCCACAATGAGCAGTTCTTC	CASRGRDRAHNEQFF
-	TRBJ2-5	TRBV11-3	15	TRBD2	TGTGCCAGCAGCCCTGGGACTAGCGGGGGAAAGACCCAGTACTTC	CASSPGTSGGKTQYF
-	TRBJ2-7	TRBV27	16	TRBD1	TGTGCCAGCAGTTCCCACAGGGGGCTAAGCTCCTACGAGCAGTACTTC	CASSSHRGLSSYEQYF
-	TRBJ2-7	TRBV6-6	11	-	TGTGCCAGCAGTTTAGGGGTTGAGCAGTACTTC	CASSLGVEQYF
-	TRBJ1-1	TRBV7-2	12	TRBD1	TGTGCCAGCAGCGGACAGGGCATTGAAGCTTTCTTT	CASSGQGIEAFF
-	TRBJ2-5	TRBV7-7	15	-	TGTGCCAGCAGGTACTACCGGGACTCTGAAGAGACCCAGTACTTC	CASRYYRDSEETQYF
-	TRBJ2-1	TRBV19	14	TRBD1	TGTGCCAGTAGGGACCAGGGGGCCTACAATGAGCAGTTCTTC	CASRDQGAYNEQFF
once	TRBJ1-4	TRBV6-5	16	-	TGTGCCAGCAGTCACTGGGGGCCCGGAACTAATGAAAAACTGTTTTTT	CASSHWGPGTNEKLFF
-	TRBJ1-1	TRBV12-5	17	TRBD1	TGTGCTAGTGGTTTTTATGAGGGGGCGGGCCGGAACACTGAAGCTTTCTTT	CASGFYEGAGRNTEAFF
-	TRBJ2-1	TRBV10-3	15	TRBD2	TGTGCCATCAGGATAGGACTAGCGGGGACCAATGAGCAGTTCTTC	CAIRIGLAGTNEQFF
-	TRBJ1-2	TRBV5-4	15	-	TGTGCCAGCAGCTTGGCGGGACTCGCTAACTATGGCTACACCTTC	CASSLAGLANYGYTF
-	TRBJ1-5	TRBV6-5	15	TRBD1	TGTGCCAGCAGATCAAGTGACAGGGGGCATGAGCCCCAGCATTTT	CASRSSDRGHEPQHF
-	TRBJ1-1	TRBV6-5	15	TRBD1	TGTGCCAGCAGTCCCGGGACAGGGATTGGGACTGAAGCTTTCTTT	CASSPGTGIGTEAFF
-	TRBJ1-6	TRBV5-1	17	-	TGCGCCAGCAGCTTGACCCCCTCGAGGGCCTATAATTCACCCCTCCACTTT	CASSLTPSRAYNSPLHF
-	TRBJ2-3	TRBV9	12	-	TGTGCCAGCAGCGTAGGCGAGGATACGCAGTATTTT	CASSVGEDTQYF
-	TRBJ2-3	TRBV7-3	16	TRBD2	TGTGCCAGCAGCCAGGAGGCTAGCGGGGGAATCAATACGCAGTATTTT	CASSQEASGGINTQYF
once	TRBJ1-1	TRBV5-1	14	-	TGCGCCAGCAGCTTGCAAGTTTCGGGGACTGAAGCTTTCTTT	CASSLQVSGTEAFF
-	TRBJ1-1	TRBV11-3	15	-	TGTGCCAGCAGCTTAGACACAGGGTCGGGCACTGAAGCTTTCTTT	CASSLDTGSGTEAFF
few	TRBJ2-3	TRBV29-1	15	-	TGCAGCGTTGAAGGTAGACAGCCGGTCACAGATACGCAGTATTTT	CSVEGRQPVTDTQYF
-	TRBJ2-1	TRBV7-2	13	-	TGTGCCAGCAGCCCGCAGGAGCGACAGGTAAAGTTCTTC	CASSPQERQVKFF
-	TRBJ1-1	TRBV5-1	14	-	TGCGCCAGCAGCGCAACAGGGAGCAACACTGAAGCTTTCTTT	CASSATGSNTEAFF
-	TRBJ1-1	TRBV19	12	-	TGTGCCAGTAGTATCCGGAACACTGAAGCTTTCTTT	CASSIRNTEAFF
-	TRBJ2-1	TRBV5-1	16	TRBD2	TGCGCCAGCAGCTTGTTTTTGTCTAGCGGAAACAATGAGCAGTTCTTC	CASSLFLSSGNNEQFF
-	TRBJ2-1	TRBV6-1	14	TRBD1	TGTGCCAGTCCGCCGGGACAGGGTTCCGATGAGCAGTTCTTC	CASPPGQGSDEQFF
once	TRBJ2-1	TRBV10-2	17	-	TGCGCCAGCAGAAGATTCAGGTGGCCAGATTATGGCAATGAGCAGTTCTTC	CASRRFRWPDYGNEQFF
-	TRBJ2-5	TRBV23-1	14	-	TGCGCCAGCAGCCCTATGCTACGCCAAGAGACCCAGTACTTC	CASSPMLRQETQYF
-	TRBJ1-2	TRBV19	14	-	TGTGCCAGTAGCTGGACACCTGGGGACTATGGCTACACCTTC	CASSWTPGDYGYTF
-	TRBJ2-2	TRBV5-1	16	TRBD1	TGCGCCAGCAGCACCCAAGACAGGGGAGGTCCCGGGGAGCTGTTTTTT	CASSTQDRGGPGELFF
-	TRBJ1-3	TRBV15	12	-	TGTGCCACCAGCACCGTAGGAAACACCATATATTTT	CATSTVGNTIYF
once	TRBJ2-7	TRBV6-5	15	-	TGTGCCAGCAGTTACTCGAATCGGGGCTCCTACGAGCAGTACTTC	CASSYSNRGSYEQYF
-	TRBJ1-5	TRBV6-1	15	TRBD1	TGTGCCAGCAGAGCGACAGGGGGAAGGGGGCAGCCCCAGCATTTT	CASRATGGRGQPQHF
-	TRBJ1-2	TRBV19	12	-	TGTGCCAGTACTTGGCCAGGGAGGGCTCCCACCTTC	CASTWPGRAPTF
-	TRBJ2-1	TRBV5-1	18	TRBD2	TGCGCCAGCAGCTTGCAGACCTCGACTGTATCAGGGAGGGATGAGCAGTTCTTC	CASSLQTSTVSGRDEQFF
-	TRBJ2-5	TRBV5-1	14	-	TGCGCCAGCAGACCTACAGGGTACCAAGAGACCCAGTACTTC	CASRPTGYQETQYF
-	TRBJ2-3	TRBV2	17	TRBD2	TGTGCCAGCGCTTGGATAGCGGGGGCACATGTCACAGATACGCAGTATTTT	CASAWIAGAHVTDTQYF
-	TRBJ2-5	TRBV5-6	14	TRBD1	TGTGCCAGCAGCTGGGGACAGGGACAAGAGACCCAGTACTTC	CASSWGQGQETQYF